The T cell receptor beta chain under discussion was sequenced for a study of blood T cell repertoires in COVID-19. Study at large: Sources were T cells, B-cell-depleted T cells, or PBMCs; the material itself was cDNA or gDNA.

Authors' processing steps: From reference gene primer amplification, estimates of nucleated cell counts were derived. Using immunoSEQ multiplex PCR, the repertoire was profiled, and TCRdb retains in-frame clones only, with some absent. V and J calls plus clone size are reproduced from that table; the DNA served to infer D and trimming. This table has approximately 450,000 clones, around 91% appearing once. Across under 25 US areas, participants ranged in age from about 18 to 100 years. Sequencing input: PBMCs or T cells enriched from blood (not recorded which). The source of this sequence is a man under 40 who had recovered from COVID-19.

CDR3 bases: TGTGCCAGCAGCCAACGTGGGACAGAGCAAGAGACCCAGTACTTC. Translated: CASSQRGTEQETQYF. The genes are TRBV14 and TRBJ2-5; 7 bases agree with TRBD1. The CDR3 runs to 15 residues. Trimming removed 2 bases from V and 2 bases from J; junction bases left unmatched: 5. Germline V gene lookup returns CDR1 SGHDN and CDR2 FVKESK. Using reference TRBV14 and TRBJ2-5 for the parts outside the CDR3, the full variable domain is EAGVTQFPSHSVIEKGQTVTLRCDPISGHDNLYWYRRVMGKEIKFLLHFVKESKQDESGMPNNRFLAERTGGTYSTLKVQPAELEDSGVYFCASSQRGTEQETQYFGPGTRLLVL.